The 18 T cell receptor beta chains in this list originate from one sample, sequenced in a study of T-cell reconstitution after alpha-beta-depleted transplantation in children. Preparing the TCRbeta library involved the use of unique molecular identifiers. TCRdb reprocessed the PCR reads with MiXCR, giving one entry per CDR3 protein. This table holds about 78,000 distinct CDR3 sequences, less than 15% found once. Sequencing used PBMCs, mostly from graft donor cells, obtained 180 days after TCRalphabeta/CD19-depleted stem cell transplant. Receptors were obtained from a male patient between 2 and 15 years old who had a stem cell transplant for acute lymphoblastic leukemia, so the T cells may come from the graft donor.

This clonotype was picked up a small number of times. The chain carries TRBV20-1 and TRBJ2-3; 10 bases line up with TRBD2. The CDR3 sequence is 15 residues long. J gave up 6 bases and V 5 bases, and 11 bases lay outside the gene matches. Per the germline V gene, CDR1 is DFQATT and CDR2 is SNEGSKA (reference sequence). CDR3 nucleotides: TGCAGTGCTGGTACAGCGGGAGGGCCCTCCGATACGCAGTATTTT. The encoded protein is CSAGTAGGPSDTQYF.

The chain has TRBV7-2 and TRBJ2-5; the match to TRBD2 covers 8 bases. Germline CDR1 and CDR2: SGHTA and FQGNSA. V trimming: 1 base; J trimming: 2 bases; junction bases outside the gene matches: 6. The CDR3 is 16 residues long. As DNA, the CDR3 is TGTGCCAGCAGCTTAGTACCCCGGGGGGGACAAGAGACCCAGTACTTC. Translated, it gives CASSLVPRGGQETQYF. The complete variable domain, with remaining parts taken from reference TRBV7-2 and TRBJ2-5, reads GAGVSQSPSNKVTEKGKDVELRCDPISGHTALYWYRQSLGQGLEFLIYFQGNSAPDKSGLPSDRFSAERTGGSVSTLTIQRTQQEDSAVYLCASSLVPRGGQETQYFGPGTRLLVL.

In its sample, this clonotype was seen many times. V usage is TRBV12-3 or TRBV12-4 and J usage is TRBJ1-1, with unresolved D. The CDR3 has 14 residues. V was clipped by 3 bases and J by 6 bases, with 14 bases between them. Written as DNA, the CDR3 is TGTGCCAGCAGTTTTTGGGGTTGGAGCGCTGAAGCTTTCTTT. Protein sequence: CASSFWGWSAEAFF.

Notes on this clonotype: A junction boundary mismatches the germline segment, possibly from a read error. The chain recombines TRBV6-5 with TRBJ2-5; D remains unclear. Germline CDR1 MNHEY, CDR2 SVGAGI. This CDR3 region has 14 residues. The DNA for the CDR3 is TGTGCCAGCAGTTACTCCGGCAACCAGGAGACCCAGTACTTC. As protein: CASSYSGNQETQYF.

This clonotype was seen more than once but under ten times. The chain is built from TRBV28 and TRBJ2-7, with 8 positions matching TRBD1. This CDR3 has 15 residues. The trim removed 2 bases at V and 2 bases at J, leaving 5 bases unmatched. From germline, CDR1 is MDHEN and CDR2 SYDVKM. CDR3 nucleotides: TGTGCCAGCAGTTTACGCTCGACAGGGGCCTACGAGCAGTACTTC. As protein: CASSLRSTGAYEQYF.

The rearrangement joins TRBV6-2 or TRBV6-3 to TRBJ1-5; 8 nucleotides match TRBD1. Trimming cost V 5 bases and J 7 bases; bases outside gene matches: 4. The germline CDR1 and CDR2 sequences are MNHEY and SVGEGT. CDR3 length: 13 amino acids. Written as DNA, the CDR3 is TGTGCCAGCAGTCGGACAGGGCAGCAGCCCCAGCATTTT. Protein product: CASSRTGQQPQHF.

CDR3 in amino acids: CAISGNSGGPLPSYEQYF. The CDR3 DNA sequence: TGTGCCATCAGTGGGAATAGCGGGGGGCCTCTTCCTTCCTACGAGCAGTACTTC. The chain has TRBV10-3 and TRBJ2-7, with 10 nucleotides matching TRBD2. The CDR3 is 18 residues long. Germline CDR1 and CDR2: ENHRY and SYGVKD. After removal of 4 bases from V and 1 base from J, the junction contained 13 bases not matched to a gene.

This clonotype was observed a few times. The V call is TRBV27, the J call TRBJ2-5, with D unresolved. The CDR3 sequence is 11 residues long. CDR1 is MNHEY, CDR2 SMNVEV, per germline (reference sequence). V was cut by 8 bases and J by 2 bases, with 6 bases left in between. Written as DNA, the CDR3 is TGTGCCAGCGGACCTCAAGAGACCCAGTACTTC. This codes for CASGPQETQYF.

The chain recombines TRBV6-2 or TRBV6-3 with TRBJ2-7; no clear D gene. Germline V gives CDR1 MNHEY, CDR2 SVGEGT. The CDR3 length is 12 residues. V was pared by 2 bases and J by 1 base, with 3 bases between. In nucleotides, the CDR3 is TGTGCCAGCAGTTACCAATCCTACGAGCAGTACTTC. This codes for CASSYQSYEQYF.

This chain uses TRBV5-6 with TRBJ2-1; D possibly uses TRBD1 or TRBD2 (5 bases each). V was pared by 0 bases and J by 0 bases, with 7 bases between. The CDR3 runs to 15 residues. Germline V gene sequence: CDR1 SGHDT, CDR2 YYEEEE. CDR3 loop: CASSLDGGSYNEQFF. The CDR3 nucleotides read TGTGCCAGCAGCTTGGATGGGGGCTCCTACAATGAGCAGTTCTTC. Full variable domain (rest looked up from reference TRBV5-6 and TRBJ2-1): DAGVTQSPTHLIKTRGQQVTLRCSPKSGHDTVSWYQQALGQGPQFIFQYYEEEERQRGNFPDRFSGHQFPNYSSELNVNALLLGDSALYLCASSLDGGSYNEQFFGPGTRLTVL.

The CDR3 DNA sequence: TGTGCCAGCAGTCTAGTACCGGGACACGTATCCGGCTACACCTTC. It specifies CASSLVPGHVSGYTF. V usage is TRBV11-2 and J usage is TRBJ1-2; TRBD1 is a possible D gene (6 bases). Germline V gives CDR1 SGHAT, CDR2 FQNNGV. V lost 6 bases to trimming and J lost 8 bases, with 22 bases between them. The CDR3 totals 15 residues.

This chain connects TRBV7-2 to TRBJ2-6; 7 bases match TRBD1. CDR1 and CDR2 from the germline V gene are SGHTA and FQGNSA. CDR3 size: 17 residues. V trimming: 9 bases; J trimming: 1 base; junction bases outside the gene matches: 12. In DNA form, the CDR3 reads TGTGCCAGTCGCCCCCGGGACAGCGGTTCTGGGGCCAACGTCCTGACTTTC. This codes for CASRPRDSGSGANVLTF.

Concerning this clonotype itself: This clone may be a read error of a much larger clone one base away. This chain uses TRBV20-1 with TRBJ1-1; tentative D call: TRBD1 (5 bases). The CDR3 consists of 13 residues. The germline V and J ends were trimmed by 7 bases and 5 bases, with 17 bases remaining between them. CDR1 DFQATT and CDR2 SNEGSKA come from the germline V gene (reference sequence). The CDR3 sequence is CSVVAGGGTEAFF. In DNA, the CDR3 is TGCAGTGTTGTCGCTGGTGGGGGGACTGAAGCTTTCTTT.

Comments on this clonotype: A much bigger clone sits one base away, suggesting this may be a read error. The CDR3 here is CASRADKAYEQYF. CDR3 sequence (DNA): TGTGCCAGCAGGGCGGACAAAGCCTACGAGCAGTACTTC. The chain has TRBV7-9 and TRBJ2-7; TRBD1 might be the D (5 bases). Germline CDR1 SEHNR, CDR2 FQNEAQ (reference sequence). The ends were cut back, 6 bases at V and 2 bases at J, with 11 bases in the middle. The CDR3 loop spans 13 amino acids.

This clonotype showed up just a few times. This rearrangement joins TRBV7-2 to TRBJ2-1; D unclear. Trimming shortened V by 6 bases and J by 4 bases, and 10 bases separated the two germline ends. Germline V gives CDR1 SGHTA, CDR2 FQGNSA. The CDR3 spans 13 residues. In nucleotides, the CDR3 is TGTGCCAGCAGACTCGGAGAATACAATGAGCAGTTCTTC. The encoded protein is CASRLGEYNEQFF.

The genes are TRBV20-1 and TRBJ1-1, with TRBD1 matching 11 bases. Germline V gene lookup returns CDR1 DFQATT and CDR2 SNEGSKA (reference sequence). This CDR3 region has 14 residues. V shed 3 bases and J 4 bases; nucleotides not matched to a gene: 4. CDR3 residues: CSARGQGVGTEAFF. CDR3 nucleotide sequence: TGCAGTGCTAGGGGACAGGGGGTTGGCACTGAAGCTTTCTTT.

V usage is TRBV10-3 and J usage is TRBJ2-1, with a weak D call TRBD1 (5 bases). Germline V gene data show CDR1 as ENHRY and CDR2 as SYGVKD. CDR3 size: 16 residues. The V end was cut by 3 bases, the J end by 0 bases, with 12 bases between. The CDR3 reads CAISEGVGYSYNEQFF. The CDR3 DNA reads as TGTGCCATCAGTGAAGGGGTGGGTTACTCCTACAATGAGCAGTTCTTC.

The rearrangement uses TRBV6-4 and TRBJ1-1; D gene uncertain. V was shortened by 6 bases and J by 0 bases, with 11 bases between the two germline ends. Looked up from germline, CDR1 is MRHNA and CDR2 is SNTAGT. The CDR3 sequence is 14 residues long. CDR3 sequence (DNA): TGTGCCAGCAGGAGAGGGCAGCTGAACACTGAAGCTTTCTTT. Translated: CASRRGQLNTEAFF.